The rows below give T cell receptor beta chains drawn from one sample of a study of human T cells and chemical hapten exposure. A single record per CDR3 protein comes from TCRdb applying MiXCR to the RACE reads. The table shows tens of thousands of distinct CDR3 sequences, with about 7% occurring only once. This specimen was whole blood, taken in connection with sensitization to the hapten diphenylcyclopropenone (DPC). These TCRs come from a woman between 25 and 40 years old with alopecia areata. Some clones in this sample may be carry-over from other donors' samples. Each CDR3 is given with its conserved first and last residue.

J gene: TRBJ2-5
V gene: TRBV12-5
CDR3 protein: CASGLVLSGEGLAGRYQETQYF

J gene: TRBJ2-5
V gene: TRBV3-1
CDR3 protein: CASSQEAGAKETQYF

J gene: TRBJ2-7
V gene: TRBV10-3
CDR3 protein: CAILTGFYEQYF

J gene: TRBJ2-5
V gene: TRBV3-1
CDR3 protein: CASSQVGGGGIETQYF

J gene: TRBJ2-7
V gene: TRBV6-2/TRBV6-3
CDR3 protein: CASRYQNEQYF

J gene: TRBJ2-3
V gene: TRBV5-1
CDR3 protein: CASSFGSGADTQYF

J gene: TRBJ2-7
V gene: TRBV6-1
CDR3 protein: CASSLEDRGRYEQYF

J gene: TRBJ2-6
V gene: TRBV7-9
CDR3 protein: CASSLAKGAGANVLTF

J gene: TRBJ2-1
V gene: TRBV10-3
CDR3 protein: CAISEITSGAQEQFF

J gene: TRBJ2-7
V gene: TRBV6-5
CDR3 protein: CASSYSGGALVYEQYF

J gene: TRBJ1-5
V gene: TRBV12-3/TRBV12-4
CDR3 protein: CASSRGTVNQPQHF

J gene: TRBJ2-7
V gene: TRBV18
CDR3 protein: CASSPADGTYEQYF

J gene: TRBJ2-1
V gene: TRBV29-1
CDR3 protein: CSARGTSGGTSYNEQFF

J gene: TRBJ2-7
V gene: TRBV29-1
CDR3 protein: CSVVRLTRPYEQYF

J gene: TRBJ2-5
V gene: TRBV12-3/TRBV12-4
CDR3 protein: CASSLGGGAETQYF

J gene: TRBJ2-3
V gene: TRBV5-1
CDR3 protein: CASSLALDLGADTQYF

J gene: TRBJ1-1
V gene: TRBV30
CDR3 protein: CAWSDRARVTEAFF